This T cell receptor (beta chain) was identified during a study of cytomegalovirus exposure and HLA in healthy donors. In the case of this clone: What it binds is unknown.

Germline CDR1 and CDR2: SGHVS and FQNEAQ. The CDR3 has 17 amino acids. V lost 0 bases and J lost 4, with 19 bases in between. Study findings and constraints: Several of the most significant clusters were apparently associated with common viral pathogens in a later analysis. Association of about 17,000 TCR beta sequences with HLA alleles was found at 0.05 false discovery rate in a later analysis. Some highly shared sequence variants likely arose as a pipeline artifact.

This PCR relied on a set of 60 Vbeta primers and 13 Jbeta primers. Per the authors' pipeline: Later work found around 85 million unique TCR beta chains, with approximately 12 million shared. Sequenced by immunoSEQ multiplex PCR; TCRdb stores in-frame clones only, minus some. V and J calls plus clone size are reproduced from that table; the DNA served to infer D and trimming. The repertoire holds some 150,000 clones, less than 65% seen once, with less than 3.5% in the top ten. Sequenced material: PBMCs. This clonotype was sampled from a woman in her 30s in good health and CMV-seropositive. The V gene is TRBV7-8, the J gene TRBJ2-7; tentative D call: TRBD1 (5 bases). The CDR3 DNA sequence: TGTGCCAGCAGCTTAGCGTGGTTTGGGGCAGAGTCTTACGAGCAGTACTTC. Amino acid sequence: CASSLAWFGAESYEQYF.